This TCR beta chain was recorded in a study of beta chain features in type 1 diabetes. What was sequenced were expressed TCRB transcripts, since all of the isolated RNA had been reverse transcribed. Some 3.6 million reads on average were seen across naive, central memory and regulatory T cell samples. Data came from immunoSEQ multiplex PCR; TCRdb stores just in-frame clones and leaves some out. The table includes over 500,000 clones, roughly 16% detected once. In this sample, this clone turned up a few times. Germline CDR1 reads SGHNT; CDR2 reads YYREEE (reference sequence). CDR3 length: 14 amino acids. Trimming pared 0 bases from V and 2 bases from J, leaving 9 bases between.

The sample was naive CD4+ T cells from blood. The clonotype originates from a man between 18 and 29 years old in good health. The rearrangement joins TRBV5-4 to TRBJ2-7; D gene ambiguous. The CDR3 protein is CASSLDSKPYEQYF. CDR3 in DNA: TGTGCCAGCAGCTTGGACAGTAAACCCTACGAGCAGTACTTC. The whole variable domain, filled in from reference TRBV5-4 and TRBJ2-7, reads ETGVTQSPTHLIKTRGQQVTLRCSSQSGHNTVSWYQQALGQGPQFIFQYYREEENGRGNFPPRFSGLQFPNYSSELNVNALELDDSALYLCASSLDSKPYEQYFGPGTRLTVT.